The 10 T cell receptor beta chains below all came from one sample that was sequenced in a study of read filtering for tumor transcriptome and immune sequencing. From 400 to 450 ng of RNA, a library with molecular barcoded alpha/delta and beta/gamma adaptors was made. Using its own MiXCR run on the reads, TCRdb lists one record per CDR3 protein. Of 75,000 to 95,000 distinct CDR3 sequences in the sample, 20% to 25% were seen once. The sequenced sample was a population of CD138-negative cells sorted from bone marrow. The receptors originated from a donor aged 40 or older with multiple myeloma.

Ten or more counts support this clonotype. CDR3 loop: CASSLGDRGTEAFF. CDR3 DNA sequence: TGTGCCAGCAGTTTGGGTGACAGGGGCACTGAAGCTTTCTTT. The genes are TRBV12-3 or TRBV12-4 and TRBJ1-1, with 8 bases fitting TRBD1. The V and J ends lost 3 bases and 4 bases, in that order; junction bases with no gene match: 4. This CDR3 is built from 14 residues.

Turning to this clonotype: This may arise from a read error, as a much more abundant clone is one base away. The genes are TRBV27 and TRBJ1-1; the D gene is possibly TRBD1 (6 bases). The length of the CDR3 is 16 residues. Germline V gene sequence: CDR1 MNHEY, CDR2 SMNVEV (reference sequence). Trimming stripped 4 bases from V and 4 bases from J, with 19 bases between. CDR3 sequence: CASSSAGEGGSTEAFF. The CDR3 coding sequence is TGTGCCAGCAGTTCCGCGGGAGAAGGGGGGAGCACTGAAGCTTTCTTT.

The sample holds many counts of this clonotype. The chain is built from TRBV24-1 and TRBJ2-1; 7 bases agree with TRBD2. In germline, CDR1 is KGHDR, CDR2 SFDVKD. Trimming took 9 bases from V and 4 from J; bases not matched to a gene: 8. The CDR3 extends over 14 amino acids. The DNA for the CDR3 is TGTGCCACCGGGGGAGGGCCCTCATACAATGAGCAGTTCTTC. This codes for CATGGGPSYNEQFF.

Comments on this clonotype: One base away lies a much larger clone, so this may be a sequencing read error. This rearrangement joins TRBV11-2 to TRBJ1-1, with 7 nucleotides matching TRBD1. The germline V gene has CDR1 SGHAT and CDR2 FQNNGV. The CDR3 consists of 13 residues. The CDR3 spells CASSSQGNPEAFF. CDR3 coding DNA: TGTGCCAGCAGCTCACAGGGGAACCCTGAAGCTTTCTTT.

This clonotype showed up many times. The chain employs TRBV20-1 and TRBJ2-1; D unclear. Germline V lookup: CDR1 DFQATT, CDR2 SNEGSKA (reference sequence). This CDR3 spans 10 amino acids. V was clipped by 8 bases and J by 7 bases, with 9 bases between them. CDR3 loop: CSPLGNEQFF. In DNA, the CDR3 is TGCAGTCCCTTGGGGAATGAGCAGTTCTTC.

This clonotype was seen many times. This chain uses TRBV28 with TRBJ1-1; D perhaps matches TRBD1 (5 bases). V lost 6 bases and J lost 4, with 12 bases in between. This CDR3 comprises 13 residues. The V gene's germline CDR1 is MDHEN and CDR2 SYDVKM. CDR3 sequence (DNA): TGTGCCAGCAGGCAGGGCCTGGTCACTGAAGCTTTCTTT. Translation gives CASRQGLVTEAFF.

Many counts were recorded for this clonotype. CDR3 coding DNA: TGTGCCAGCAGTCTTGGACTAGCCGAAAATGAGCAGTTCTTC. Protein product: CASSLGLAENEQFF. The J gene is TRBJ2-1, the V gene TRBV27; 8 bases align to TRBD2. CDR3 size: 14 residues. V gave up 5 bases and J gave up 7 bases; unmatched junction bases: 7. From germline, CDR1 is MNHEY and CDR2 SMNVEV (reference sequence).

This clonotype was seen more than once but under ten times. The rearrangement links TRBV2 to TRBJ1-1; 10 nucleotides match TRBD1. Looked up from germline, CDR1 is SNHLY and CDR2 is FYNNEI. V trimming: 7 bases; J trimming: 5 bases; junction bases outside the gene matches: 1. CDR3 length: 12 residues. The CDR3 DNA sequence: TGTGCCAGCACGGACAGGGGGACTGAAGCTTTCTTT. This translates into CASTDRGTEAFF.

This clonotype was counted ten times or more. The chain combines TRBV7-3 with TRBJ2-1; 10 positions match TRBD1. Germline V gene sequence: CDR1 SGHTA, CDR2 FQGTGA. CDR3 size: 15 residues. The V segment lost 5 bases and the J segment 0 bases; nucleotides outside the gene matches: 1. The DNA of the CDR3 is TGTGCCAGCAGCCGGACAGGGGGCTCCTACAATGAGCAGTTCTTC. Translated, it gives CASSRTGGSYNEQFF. The variable domain in full, with the rest retrieved from reference TRBV7-3 and TRBJ2-1, is GAGVSQTPSNKVTEKGKYVELRCDPISGHTALYWYRQSLGQGPEFLIYFQGTGAADDSGLPNDRFFAVRPEGSVSTLKIQRTERGDSAVYLCASSRTGGSYNEQFFGPGTRLTVL.

This clonotype was seen more than once but under ten times. The chain employs TRBV6-6 and TRBJ2-3; 8 bases align to TRBD2. V was clipped by 10 bases and J by 5 bases; unmatched bases: 2. CDR3 size: 11 residues. CDR1 and CDR2 (germline): MNHNY, SVGAGI (reference sequence). The CDR3: CATGGVDTQYF. The CDR3 DNA sequence: TGTGCCACCGGGGGGGTAGATACGCAGTATTTT.